This T cell receptor (beta chain) was captured by sequencing in a study of T cell responses to AZD1222 COVID-19 vaccine (dated by TCRdb to about 2021). Turning to the overall study: A total of 233 trial participants underwent TCR sequencing, of whom around 200 received two doses of AZD1222 and some 25 received two doses of the MenACWY control vaccine. Trial participants were enrolled into age subgroups of 18-55, 56-69 and 70-plus years, which contained about 150, 28 and 57 TCR-sequenced participants, respectively.

As to this clone: Its recognized antigen is unknown. No much larger clone exists at a distance of one base, and base qualities are not known.

Read against the paper, the sample's time point label means: about 28 days (+/-7) after the second vaccine dose. AZD1222 recipients given second doses at about 4 weeks or at about 12 weeks were pooled, since spike-specific TCR depth and breadth were not found to differ between the two schedules. The vaccinee samples were drawn from two UK trials, COV001 and COV002, one of which was a single-blind randomized controlled phase 2/3 trial testing AZD1222 (ChAdOx1 nCoV-19) in healthy adults. For TCRbeta chain sequencing, PBMC samples were collected from trial participants at day 0 and at day 28 after the second dose. The CDR3 regions of human TCRbeta chains were analyzed by immunosequencing. Per the source publication's procedure: Repertoire TCRs were matched against a reference library of SARS-CoV-2-specific TCRs generated with the MIRA antigen-specificity platform. Breadth meant the fraction of unique TCRs that were SARS-CoV-2-associated, whereas depth meant the fraction of total T cells that were SARS-CoV-2-associated. Using the MIRA data, each spike-specific TCR was mapped to the spike region that the TCR reacts to and placed in a CD4 or CD8 class. Log10-transformed breadth and depth values were compared by one-way ANOVA with Sidak's multiple comparisons tests. In its TCRdb copy, this immuneACCESS table keeps in-frame sequences only and misses some clones. Where compared with another copy, unresolved V genes explain less than half of these, and the others have no known cause. V and J calls and clone size are those listed in that table; D and trimming were worked out from the DNA. The sample yields 150,000 to 180,000 clones; more than 75% were counted once. Jointly, the top ten make up about 9% of the sample.

The full study reports these points: Participants were mostly white British and included more females than males, and it was suggested by the authors that clonal diversity may have been underestimated. After two AZD1222 doses, spike-specific TCR breadth and depth were significantly higher than at day 0 and than in MenACWY recipients. Reportedly, almost half of the unique spike-specific TCRs recognized epitopes lying outside the regions that are mutated in the B.1.351 and B.1.1.7 variants. CD4 TCRs associated with the vaccine covered the entire spike protein, and the dominant responses were in regions 160-218 and 743-854. Conclusions about previously exposed vaccinees are limited, since just a handful of AZD1222 recipients were seropositive for SARS-CoV-2 at baseline. The 56-69-year group was small, and its depth increase did not reach significance, likely because of low power. Because no day 14 peak-response samples were available, repertoires were characterized only after the peak T cell response.

This TCR was recovered from an adult who received the AZD1222 COVID-19 vaccine. The source was peripheral blood, collected 28 days after the second AZD1222 dose.

At the DNA level, the sequence is TGTGCCAGCAGCTTGGGGGGGCGTGGTTGGTCGGACACTGAAGCTTTCTTT. It specifies CASSLGGRGWSDTEAFF. The sequence is built from TRBV5-4 and TRBJ1-1; a tentative D call is TRBD1 (6 bases match). The CDR3 contains 17 residues, cysteine and phenylalanine counted. Only the CDR3 region is kept as DNA, spanning 51 bases read in frame from base 1. A distance of 18 bases separates the germline ends of V and J, which lose 0 bases and 3 bases respectively. The germline V gene encodes CDR1 SGHNT and CDR2 YYREEE (reference sequence).